Described below is a single T cell receptor beta chain sequence and its context. This specimen belongs to a study of human T cells and chemical hapten exposure. This CDR3 has 12 amino acids. Germline-derived CDR1 and CDR2 are SGHTA and FQGNSA. With 5 bases removed from V and 6 bases from J, the gap between germline ends came to 10 bases. Time point defined: pre-sensitization, week 0. Treatment: therapeutic diphenylcyclopropenone sensitization with weekly scalp DPC. TCRdb called the RACE reads again in MiXCR, with one record for every CDR3 protein. The sample consists of under 110,000 distinct CDR3 sequences, approximately 12% of them appearing once.

The J gene is TRBJ1-2, the V gene TRBV7-2; D is uncertain. The TCR was taken from a woman aged 45-60 years with alopecia areata. Some clones in this sample may be carry-over from other donors' samples. The source material was whole blood, sampled in connection with sensitization to the hapten diphenylcyclopropenone (DPC). The CDR3 coding sequence is TGTGCCAGCAGCCAACTCCCAGATGGCTACACCTTC. Its protein is CASSQLPDGYTF.